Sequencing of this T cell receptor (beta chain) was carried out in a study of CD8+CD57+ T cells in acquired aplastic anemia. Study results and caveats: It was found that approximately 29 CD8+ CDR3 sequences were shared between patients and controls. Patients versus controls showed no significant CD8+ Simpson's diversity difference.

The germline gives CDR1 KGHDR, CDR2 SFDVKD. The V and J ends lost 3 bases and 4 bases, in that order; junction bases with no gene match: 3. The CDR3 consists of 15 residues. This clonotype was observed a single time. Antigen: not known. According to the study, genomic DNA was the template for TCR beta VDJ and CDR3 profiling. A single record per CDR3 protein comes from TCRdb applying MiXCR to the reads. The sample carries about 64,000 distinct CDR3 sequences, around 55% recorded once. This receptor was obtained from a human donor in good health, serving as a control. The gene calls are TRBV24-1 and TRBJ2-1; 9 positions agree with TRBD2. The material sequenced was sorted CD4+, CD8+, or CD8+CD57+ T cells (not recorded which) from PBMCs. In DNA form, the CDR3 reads TGTGCCACCAGTGATATGACTAGCGGATACAATGAGCAGTTCTTC. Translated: CATSDMTSGYNEQFF.